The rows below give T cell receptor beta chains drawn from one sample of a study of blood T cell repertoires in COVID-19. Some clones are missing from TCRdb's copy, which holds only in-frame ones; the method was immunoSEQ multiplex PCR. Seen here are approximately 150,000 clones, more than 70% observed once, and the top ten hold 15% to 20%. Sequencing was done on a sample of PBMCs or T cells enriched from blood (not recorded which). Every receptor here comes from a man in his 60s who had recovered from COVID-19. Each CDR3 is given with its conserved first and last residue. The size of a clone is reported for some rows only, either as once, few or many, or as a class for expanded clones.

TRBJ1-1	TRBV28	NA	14	CASSEYQDRGHAFF
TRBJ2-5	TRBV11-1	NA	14	CASSRDRGTETQYF
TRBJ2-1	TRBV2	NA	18	CASRSLLAGGGSYNEQFF
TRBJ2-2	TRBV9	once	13	CASRSPYDGELFF
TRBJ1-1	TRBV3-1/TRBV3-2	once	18	CASSPYSTFRPSNTEAFF
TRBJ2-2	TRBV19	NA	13	CASSGFNTGELFF
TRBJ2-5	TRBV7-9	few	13	CASSPGQSQTQYF
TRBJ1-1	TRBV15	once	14	CATSTKTAGRGAFF
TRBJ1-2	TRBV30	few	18	CAWSVPGTGGASLYGYTF
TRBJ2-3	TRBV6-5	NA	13	CASSPYLTDTQYF
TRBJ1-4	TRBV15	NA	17	CATSRRQGMSTNEKLFF
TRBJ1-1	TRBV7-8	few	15	CASSLAQGLDTEAFF
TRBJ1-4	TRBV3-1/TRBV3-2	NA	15	CASSQDGGIGEKLFF
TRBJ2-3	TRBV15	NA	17	CATSRRVAGGLADTQYF
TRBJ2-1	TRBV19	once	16	CASSDNVISSYNEQFF
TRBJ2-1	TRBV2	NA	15	CASKPLAGVRDEQFF
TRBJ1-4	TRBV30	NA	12	CAWIQSNEKLFF
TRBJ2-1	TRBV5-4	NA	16	CASSFRTSGAYNEQFF
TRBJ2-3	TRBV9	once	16	CASSVGPAGDTDTQYF
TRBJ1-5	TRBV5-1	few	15	CASSSTGGINQPQHF
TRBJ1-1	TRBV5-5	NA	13	CASSLNEYTEAFF
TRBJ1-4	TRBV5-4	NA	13	CASKTYRGEKLFF
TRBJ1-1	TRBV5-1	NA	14	CASSHRDSHTEAFF
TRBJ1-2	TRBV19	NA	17	CASSMAVGQGEVGGYTF
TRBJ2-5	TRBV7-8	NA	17	CASSLQPLAGGQETQYF
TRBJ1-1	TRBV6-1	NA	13	CASSARGGTEAFF
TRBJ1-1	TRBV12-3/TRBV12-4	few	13	CASSTGGDTEAFF
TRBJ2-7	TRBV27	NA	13	CASSPRTWSEQYF
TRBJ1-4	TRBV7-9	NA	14	CASSPRDFNEKLFF
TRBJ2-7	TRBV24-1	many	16	CATSDATGIRVGEQYF
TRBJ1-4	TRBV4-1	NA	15	CASSQVDRPHEKLFF
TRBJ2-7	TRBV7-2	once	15	CASSDPGLAVYEQYF
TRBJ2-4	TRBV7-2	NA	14	CASSLQGMDNIQYF
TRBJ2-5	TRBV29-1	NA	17	CSVNQGDSSLWSETQYF
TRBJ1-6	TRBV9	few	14	CASSGRQGNSPLHF
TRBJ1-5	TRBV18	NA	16	CASSPSAGGLSQPQHF
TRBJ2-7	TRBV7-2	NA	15	CASSLEPGLADEQYF
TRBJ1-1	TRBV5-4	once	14	CASSLARGNTEAFF
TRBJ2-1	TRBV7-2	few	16	CASSLVGQGLSNEQFF
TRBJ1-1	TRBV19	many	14	CASSKQGEFTEAFF
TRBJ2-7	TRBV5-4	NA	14	CASSAGRSSYEQYF
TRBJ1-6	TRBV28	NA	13	CASSLLSNSPLHF
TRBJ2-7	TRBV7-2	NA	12	CASSPTYYEQYF
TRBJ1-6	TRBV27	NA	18	CASSLSYGGTGRGSPLHF
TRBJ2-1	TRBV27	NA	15	CASSLSGAPYNEQFF
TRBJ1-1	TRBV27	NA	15	CASCLTGGTGTEAFF